This TCR beta chain is drawn from a study of T cell responses to AZD1222 COVID-19 vaccine. The germline V gene encodes CDR1 LNHDA and CDR2 SQIVND (reference sequence). Deletions cut 10 bases from V and 0 bases from J, with 19 bases between. The CDR3 has 16 residues. About this clone itself: What it recognizes is unknown.

This table comes from immunoSEQ multiplex PCR, and its TCRdb copy is limited to in-frame clones, with some not included. The table has approximately 170,000 clones, roughly 92% seen once. General study results and limits: At 160-218 and 743-854, vaccine-associated CD4 TCRs were dominant, and they spanned spike.

This clonotype was sampled from an adult in good health. This specimen was peripheral blood, taken on day 0 of AZD1222 vaccination. The chain joins TRBV19 to TRBJ1-5; D is possibly TRBD1 (6 bases). CDR3 amino acids: CATRGGQLYSNQPQHF. As DNA, the CDR3 is TGTGCCACCCGGGGGGGGCAGCTATATAGCAATCAGCCCCAGCATTTT.